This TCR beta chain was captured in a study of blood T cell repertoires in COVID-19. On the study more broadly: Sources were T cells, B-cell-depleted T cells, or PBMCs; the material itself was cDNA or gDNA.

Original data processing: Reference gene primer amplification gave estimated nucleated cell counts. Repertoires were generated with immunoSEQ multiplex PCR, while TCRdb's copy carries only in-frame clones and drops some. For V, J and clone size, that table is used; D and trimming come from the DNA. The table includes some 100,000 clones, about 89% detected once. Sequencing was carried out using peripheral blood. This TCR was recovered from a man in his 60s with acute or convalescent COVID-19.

CDR3 region: CASSLRGQGIYGYTF. The CDR3 DNA reads as TGTGCCAGCAGCCTCCGCGGACAGGGGATCTATGGCTACACCTTC. V usage is TRBV5-5 and J usage is TRBJ1-2, with 9 bases lining up with TRBD1. V dropped 4 bases and J dropped 4; count of bases not matched to a gene: 8. The CDR3 contains 15 residues. CDR1 is SGHKS and CDR2 is YYEKEE in the germline V gene (reference sequence).